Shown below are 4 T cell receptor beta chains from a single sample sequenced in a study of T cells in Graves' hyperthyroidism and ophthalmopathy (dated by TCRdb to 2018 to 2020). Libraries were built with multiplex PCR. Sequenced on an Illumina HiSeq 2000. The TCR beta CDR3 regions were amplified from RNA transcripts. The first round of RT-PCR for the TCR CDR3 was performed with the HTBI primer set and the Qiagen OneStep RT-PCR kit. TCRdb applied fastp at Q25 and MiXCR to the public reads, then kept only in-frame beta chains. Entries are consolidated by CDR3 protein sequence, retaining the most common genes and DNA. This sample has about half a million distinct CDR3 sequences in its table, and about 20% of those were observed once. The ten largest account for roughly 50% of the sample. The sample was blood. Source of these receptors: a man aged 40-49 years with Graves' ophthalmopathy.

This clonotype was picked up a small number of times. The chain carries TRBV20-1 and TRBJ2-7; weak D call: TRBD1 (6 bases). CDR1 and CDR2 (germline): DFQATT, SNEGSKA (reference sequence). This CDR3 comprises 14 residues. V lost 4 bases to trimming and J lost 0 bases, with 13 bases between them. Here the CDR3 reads CSAKTRGSSYEQYF. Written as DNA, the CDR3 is TGCAGTGCTAAAACCAGGGGAAGCTCCTACGAGCAGTACTTC.

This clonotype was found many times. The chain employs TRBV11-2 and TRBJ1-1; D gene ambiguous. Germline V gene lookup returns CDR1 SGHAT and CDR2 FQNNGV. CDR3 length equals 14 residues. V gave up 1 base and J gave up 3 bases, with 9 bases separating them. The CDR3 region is CASSLGKEYTEAFF. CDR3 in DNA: TGTGCCAGCAGCTTAGGGAAGGAATACACTGAAGCTTTCTTT.

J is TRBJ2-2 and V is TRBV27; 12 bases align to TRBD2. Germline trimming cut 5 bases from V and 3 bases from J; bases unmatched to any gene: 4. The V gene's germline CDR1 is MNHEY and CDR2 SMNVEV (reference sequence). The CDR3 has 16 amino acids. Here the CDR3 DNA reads TGTGCCAGCAGTGGCCGACTAGCGGGGGACACCGGGGAGCTGTTTTTT. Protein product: CASSGRLAGDTGELFF.

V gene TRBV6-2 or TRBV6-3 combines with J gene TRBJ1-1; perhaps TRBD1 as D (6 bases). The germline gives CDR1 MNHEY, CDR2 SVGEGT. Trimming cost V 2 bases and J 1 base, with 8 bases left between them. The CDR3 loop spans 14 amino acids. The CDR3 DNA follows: TGTGCCAGCAGTTACAGGGGGTCGAACACTGAAGCTTTCTTT. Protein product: CASSYRGSNTEAFF.